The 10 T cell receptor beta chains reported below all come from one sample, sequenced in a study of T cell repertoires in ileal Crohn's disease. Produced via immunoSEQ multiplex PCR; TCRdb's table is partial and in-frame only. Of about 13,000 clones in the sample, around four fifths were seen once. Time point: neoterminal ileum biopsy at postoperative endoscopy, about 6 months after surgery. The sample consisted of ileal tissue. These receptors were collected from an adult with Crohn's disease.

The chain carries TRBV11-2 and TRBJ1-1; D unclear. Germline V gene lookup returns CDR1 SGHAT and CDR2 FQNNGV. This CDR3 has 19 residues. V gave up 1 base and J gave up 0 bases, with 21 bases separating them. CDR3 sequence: CASSLAYKMLTGMNTEAFF. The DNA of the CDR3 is TGTGCCAGCAGCTTAGCCTATAAGATGTTGACGGGAATGAACACTGAAGCTTTCTTT.

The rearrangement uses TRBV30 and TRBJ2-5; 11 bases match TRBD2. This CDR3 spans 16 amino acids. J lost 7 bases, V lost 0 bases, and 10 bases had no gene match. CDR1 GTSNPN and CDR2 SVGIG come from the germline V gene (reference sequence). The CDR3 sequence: CAWSVRGLAGGGTQYF. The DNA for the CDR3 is TGTGCCTGGAGTGTAAGAGGGCTAGCGGGAGGTGGGACCCAGTACTTC.

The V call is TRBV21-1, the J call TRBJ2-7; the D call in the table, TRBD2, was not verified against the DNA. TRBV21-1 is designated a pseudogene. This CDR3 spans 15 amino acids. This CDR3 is CASSPSAGGSYEQYF. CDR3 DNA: TGTGCCAGCAGCCCTTCGGCGGGAGGAAGCTACGAGCAGTACTTC.

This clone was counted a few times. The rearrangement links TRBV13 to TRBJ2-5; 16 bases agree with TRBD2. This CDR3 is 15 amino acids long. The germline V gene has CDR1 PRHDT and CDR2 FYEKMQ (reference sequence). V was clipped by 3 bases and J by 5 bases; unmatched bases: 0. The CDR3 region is CASSLGLAGGETQYF. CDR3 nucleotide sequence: TGTGCCAGCAGCTTGGGACTAGCGGGAGGGGAGACCCAGTACTTC.

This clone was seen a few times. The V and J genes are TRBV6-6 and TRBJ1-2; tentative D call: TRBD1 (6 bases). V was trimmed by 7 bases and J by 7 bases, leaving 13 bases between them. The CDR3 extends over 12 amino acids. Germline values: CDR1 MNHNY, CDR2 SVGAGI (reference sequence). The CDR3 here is CASIMDSGGYTF. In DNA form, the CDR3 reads TGTGCCAGCATCATGGACAGCGGTGGCTACACCTTC.

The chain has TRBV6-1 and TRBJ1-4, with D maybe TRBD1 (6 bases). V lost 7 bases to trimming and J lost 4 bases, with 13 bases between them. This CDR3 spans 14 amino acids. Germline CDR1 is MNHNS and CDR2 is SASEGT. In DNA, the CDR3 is TGTGCCAGCAAACGGACAGCCATTAATGAAAAACTGTTTTTT. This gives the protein CASKRTAINEKLFF.

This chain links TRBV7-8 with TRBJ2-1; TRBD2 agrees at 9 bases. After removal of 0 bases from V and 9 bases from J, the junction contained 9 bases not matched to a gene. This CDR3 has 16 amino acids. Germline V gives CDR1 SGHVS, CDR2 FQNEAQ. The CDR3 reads CASSLARGGRATEQFF. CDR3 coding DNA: TGTGCCAGCAGCTTAGCGAGGGGCGGGAGGGCCACTGAGCAGTTCTTC. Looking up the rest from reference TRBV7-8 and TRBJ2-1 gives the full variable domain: GAGVSQSPRYKVAKRGQDVALRCDPISGHVSLFWYQQALGQGPEFLTYFQNEAQLDKSGLPSDRFFAERPEGSVSTLKIQRTQQEDSAVYLCASSLARGGRATEQFFGPGTRLTVL.

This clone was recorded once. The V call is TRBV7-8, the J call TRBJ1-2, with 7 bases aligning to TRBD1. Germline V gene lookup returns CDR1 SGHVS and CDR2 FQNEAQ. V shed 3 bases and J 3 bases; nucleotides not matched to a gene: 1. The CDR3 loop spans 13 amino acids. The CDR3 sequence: CASSFDRDYGYTF. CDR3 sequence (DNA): TGTGCCAGCAGCTTCGACAGGGACTATGGCTACACCTTC.

In DNA, the CDR3 is TGTGCCAGCACCGGGTCATTAATGAACACTGAAGCTTTCTTT. Its protein product is CASTGSLMNTEAFF. The rearrangement joins TRBV6-4 to TRBJ1-1; no firm D call. Per germline, CDR1 MRHNA and CDR2 SNTAGT. This CDR3 has 14 residues. The V gene lost 7 bases and the J gene lost 0 bases, with 12 bases spanning the gap.

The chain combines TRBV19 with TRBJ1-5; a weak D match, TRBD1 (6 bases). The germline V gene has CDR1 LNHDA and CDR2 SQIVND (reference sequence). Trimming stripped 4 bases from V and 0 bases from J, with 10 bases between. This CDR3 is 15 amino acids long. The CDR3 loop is CASSKQGYSNQPQHF. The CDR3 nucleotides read TGTGCCAGTAGTAAGCAGGGGTATAGCAATCAGCCCCAGCATTTT.